The 29 T cell receptor beta chains below were found in one sample sequenced in a study of blood T cell repertoires in COVID-19. Clones were read by immunoSEQ multiplex PCR, and TCRdb kept only the in-frame ones, dropping some. The sample holds some 13,000 clones; roughly 76% are singletons and the top ten take over 25%. The sample comprised peripheral blood. The receptors here all came from a human donor in a cohort sampled during active COVID-19.

The chain uses TRBV19 and TRBJ1-5, with D possibly TRBD1 on 6 matching bases. There are 17 residues in the CDR3. Germline V gives CDR1 LNHDA, CDR2 SQIVND (reference sequence). The ends were cut back, 3 bases at V and 1 base at J, with 16 bases in the middle. CDR3 in amino acids: CASSIWAGDASNQPQHF. In DNA, the CDR3 is TGTGCCAGTAGTATTTGGGCAGGGGATGCAAGCAATCAGCCCCAGCATTTT. Full variable domain (outside the CDR3, taken from reference TRBV19 and TRBJ1-5): DGGITQSPKYLFRKEGQNVTLSCEQNLNHDAMYWYRQDPGQGLRLIYYSQIVNDFQKGDIAEGYSVSREKKESFPLTVTSAQKNPTAFYLCASSIWAGDASNQPQHFGDGTRLSIL.

The chain combines TRBV29-1 with TRBJ1-5; 9 nucleotides line up with TRBD1. The CDR3 length is 14 residues. V shed 4 bases and J 5 bases; nucleotides not matched to a gene: 6. Per germline, CDR1 SQVTM and CDR2 ANQGSEA. CDR3 in amino acids: CSVATGGRDQPQHF. The CDR3 DNA sequence: TGCAGCGTTGCCACAGGGGGCAGAGATCAGCCCCAGCATTTT.

The gene calls are TRBV5-4 and TRBJ2-5; 9 nucleotides match TRBD2. The CDR3 is 17 amino acids. In germline, CDR1 is SGHNT, CDR2 YYREEE (reference sequence). V was clipped by 0 bases and J by 5 bases; unmatched bases: 11. The CDR3 DNA follows: TGTGCCAGCAGCTTGGGGGCTAGCGGGACTCTTTGGGAGACCCAGTACTTC. Translation: CASSLGASGTLWETQYF. The entire variable domain, with the rest obtained from reference TRBV5-4 and TRBJ2-5, is as follows: ETGVTQSPTHLIKTRGQQVTLRCSSQSGHNTVSWYQQALGQGPQFIFQYYREEENGRGNFPPRFSGLQFPNYSSELNVNALELDDSALYLCASSLGASGTLWETQYFGPGTRLLVL.

In its sample, this clone was seen a few times. V gene TRBV2 combines with J gene TRBJ2-7; weak D call: TRBD1 (5 bases). Looked up from germline, CDR1 is SNHLY and CDR2 is FYNNEI. Trimming removed 6 bases from V and 5 bases from J, with 20 bases in between. The CDR3 consists of 15 residues. This chain's CDR3 is CASRAIFRGSDEQYF. CDR3 sequence (DNA): TGTGCCAGCAGGGCCATCTTTAGGGGAAGCGACGAGCAGTACTTC.

This chain connects TRBV20-1 to TRBJ2-5; no clear D gene. Germline V gives CDR1 DFQATT, CDR2 SNEGSKA (reference sequence). The CDR3 consists of 11 residues. V lost 7 bases and J lost 4, with 10 bases in between. CDR3 sequence reads: CSGSYGETQYF. The CDR3 DNA sequence: TGCAGTGGATCATACGGAGAGACCCAGTACTTC.

This clone is a singleton in its sample. The J gene is TRBJ1-5, the V gene TRBV28, with 7 bases identical to TRBD1. CDR1 and CDR2 from the germline V gene are MDHEN and SYDVKM. V was clipped by 6 bases and J by 0 bases; unmatched bases: 2. The CDR3 spans 14 residues. The CDR3 sequence: CASRRQGSNQPQHF. In DNA, the CDR3 is TGTGCCAGCAGGAGACAGGGTAGCAATCAGCCCCAGCATTTT.

This rearrangement joins TRBV6-5 to TRBJ1-2; TRBD1 matches at 7 bases. This CDR3 is built from 14 residues. The junction had 6 bases not matched to a gene; V was cut back by 1 base and J by 7 bases. Germline V gene data show CDR1 as MNHEY and CDR2 as SVGAGI. The CDR3 reads CASSYFGQVAGYTF. For the CDR3, the DNA is TGTGCCAGCAGTTACTTCGGACAGGTCGCTGGCTACACCTTC.

The V and J genes are TRBV5-8 and TRBJ1-4, with no clear D. The V end lost 2 bases, the J end lost 2 bases, and 19 bases lay between the germline ends. Germline-derived CDR1 and CDR2 are SGHTS and YDEGEE. The CDR3 extends over 18 amino acids. The CDR3 is CASSFNQGPPGTNEKLFF. CDR3 bases: TGTGCCAGCAGCTTTAATCAAGGGCCTCCGGGGACTAATGAAAAACTGTTTTTT. The full variable domain, with the rest looked up from reference TRBV5-8 and TRBJ1-4, is EAGVTQSPTHLIKTRGQQATLRCSPISGHTSVYWYQQALGLGLQFLLWYDEGEERNRGNFPPRFSGRQFPNYSSELNVNALELEDSALYLCASSFNQGPPGTNEKLFFGSGTQLSVL.

This clone was seen a single time. CDR3 protein: CASSPGYTGELFF. CDR3 nucleotide sequence: TGTGCCAGCAGTCCGGGTTACACCGGGGAGCTGTTTTTT. The rearrangement uses TRBV7-2 and TRBJ2-2, with D unclear. Germline V CDR1 and CDR2: SGHTA, FQGNSA. Trimming removed 6 bases at V and 3 bases at J, with 8 bases between. The CDR3 totals 13 residues.

The CDR3 DNA follows: TGTGCCAGCAGCCCGCAGGTCGGAAACACCATATATTTT. Residues: CASSPQVGNTIYF. The chain is built from TRBV9 and TRBJ1-3; no firm D call. The CDR3 is 13 residues long. Per the germline V gene, CDR1 is SGDLS and CDR2 is YYNGEE. The germline V and J ends were trimmed by 4 bases and 4 bases, with 9 bases remaining between them.

This chain uses TRBV24-1 with TRBJ2-1; D may be TRBD2 (5 bases). The CDR3 length is 14 residues. V lost 1 base and J 10 bases, leaving 13 bases between the germline ends. Per the germline V gene, CDR1 is KGHDR and CDR2 is SFDVKD. CDR3 DNA: TGTGCCACCAGTGATTTAGGACCCACGGGGGAGCAGTTCTTC. Its translation is CATSDLGPTGEQFF.

The V call is TRBV28, the J call TRBJ1-2; 7 bases match TRBD1. Germline lookup yields CDR1 MDHEN and CDR2 SYDVKM. The ends lost 5 bases at V and 5 bases at J; junction bases unmatched: 5. This CDR3 is 13 amino acids long. The CDR3 bases are TGTGCCAGCAGTCCCTCAGGGGGGTATGGCTACACCTTC. The encoded protein is CASSPSGGYGYTF.

This clone was recorded a few times. The V call is TRBV2, the J call TRBJ2-3; D uncertain. The V gene's germline CDR1 is SNHLY and CDR2 FYNNEI. The CDR3 spans 15 residues. Trimming shortened V by 3 bases and J by 0 bases, and 10 bases separated the two germline ends. This CDR3 is CASSDFHRSTDTQYF. The CDR3 region has the DNA TGTGCCAGCAGTGACTTCCACCGGAGCACAGATACGCAGTATTTT.

The chain recombines TRBV18 with TRBJ1-2; D is possibly TRBD1 (6 bases). CDR1 and CDR2 from the germline V gene are KGHSH and LQKENI. The CDR3 contains 14 residues. V dropped 2 bases and J dropped 6 bases, with 13 bases sitting between them. CDR3 in DNA: TGTGCCAGCTCACCAAGACAGGCAGGCGATGGCTACACCTTC. Translation: CASSPRQAGDGYTF.

This clone was seen ten or more times. The chain is built from TRBV7-6 and TRBJ2-7; possibly TRBD2 for D (6 bases). The CDR3 length is 15 residues. CDR1 is SGHVS and CDR2 is FNYEAQ in the germline V gene. The germline V and J ends were trimmed by 0 bases and 6 bases, with 15 bases remaining between them. CDR3 protein: CASSLAPGVGGEQYF. In DNA, the CDR3 is TGTGCCAGCAGCTTAGCCCCGGGGGTTGGTGGCGAGCAGTACTTC.

The chain couples TRBV2 to TRBJ2-7; possible D gene TRBD2, 7 bases. The V and J ends lost 7 bases and 4 bases respectively, with 17 bases between them. There are 14 residues in the CDR3. Per the germline V gene, CDR1 is SNHLY and CDR2 is FYNNEI. This CDR3 reads CASTGGGASYEQYF. DNA for the CDR3: TGTGCCAGCACCGGAGGGGGGGCCTCTTACGAGCAGTACTTC. The variable domain in full, completed from reference TRBV2 and TRBJ2-7, reads EPEVTQTPSHQVTQMGQEVILRCVPISNHLYFYWYRQILGQKVEFLVSFYNNEISEKSEIFDDQFSVERPDGSNFTLKIRSTKLEDSAMYFCASTGGGASYEQYFGPGTRLTVT.

This rearrangement joins TRBV12-3 or TRBV12-4 to TRBJ2-2, with no clear D. The CDR3 consists of 13 residues. Trimming removed 5 bases at V and 4 bases at J, with 8 bases between. The CDR3 loop reads CASSPIGTGELFF. CDR3 DNA sequence: TGTGCCAGCAGTCCGATCGGCACCGGGGAGCTGTTTTTT.

The chain recombines TRBV5-1 with TRBJ2-5; D perhaps matches TRBD1 (6 bases). The V gene lost 1 base and the J gene lost 1 base, with 8 bases spanning the gap. The CDR3 is made up of 14 amino acids. The V gene's germline CDR1 is SGHRS and CDR2 YFSETQ. The CDR3 protein is CASSLSGVQETQYF. CDR3 coding DNA: TGCGCCAGCAGCTTGTCAGGGGTCCAAGAGACCCAGTACTTC.

This CDR3 is CASSLDRNTGELFF. DNA of the CDR3: TGCGCCAGCAGCTTGGACAGGAACACCGGGGAGCTGTTTTTT. The rearrangement links TRBV5-1 to TRBJ2-2; D is unresolved. Deletions cut 0 bases from V and 1 base from J, with 4 bases between. Germline-derived CDR1 and CDR2 are SGHRS and YFSETQ. The CDR3 length is 14 residues.

This clone is a singleton in its sample. CDR3 protein: CASSEPGLQETQYF. CDR3 sequence (DNA): TGTGCCAGCAGTGAACCGGGACTGCAAGAGACCCAGTACTTC. The chain combines TRBV28 with TRBJ2-5; a possible D gene is TRBD2 (6 bases). Germline V CDR1 and CDR2: MDHEN, SYDVKM. The CDR3 is 14 residues long. V was cut by 5 bases and J by 2 bases, with 12 bases left in between.

The V and J genes are TRBV6-2 or TRBV6-3 and TRBJ2-5; a weak D match, TRBD1 (5 bases). Germline CDR1 and CDR2: MNHEY and SVGEGT. V shed 1 base and J shed 3 bases, with 9 bases lying between them. The CDR3 has 14 amino acids. Here the CDR3 DNA reads TGTGCCAGCAGTTACTTATCCAGGGAAGAGACCCAGTACTTC. Its protein product is CASSYLSREETQYF.

This chain joins TRBV5-6 and TRBJ2-7, with TRBD2 identical over 7 bases. The germline gives CDR1 SGHDT, CDR2 YYEEEE. This CDR3 is 14 amino acids long. Trimming removed 0 bases from V and 6 bases from J; junction bases left unmatched: 6. The CDR3 DNA follows: TGTGCCAGCAGCTTGGCGGGGGGTAGGGGCGAGCAGTACTTC. Residues: CASSLAGGRGEQYF.

CDR3 residues: CASSPGGLSTDTQYF. The CDR3 nucleotides read TGTGCCAGCAGCCCGGGGGGACTTAGCACAGATACGCAGTATTTT. This chain links TRBV7-9 with TRBJ2-3, with TRBD2 matching 7 bases. This CDR3 contains 15 residues. Germline V lookup: CDR1 SEHNR, CDR2 FQNEAQ (reference sequence). V lost 5 bases to trimming and J lost 0 bases; unmatched junction nucleotides: 5.

The CDR3 is CASSLSGLGTDTQYF. CDR3 DNA sequence: TGTGCCAGCAGCTTGTCCGGACTGGGCACAGATACGCAGTATTTT. The J gene is TRBJ2-3, the V gene TRBV7-8; possible D gene TRBD2, 5 bases. The CDR3 sequence is 15 residues long. Germline assignment: CDR1 SGHVS and CDR2 FQNEAQ. Trimming cost V 3 bases and J 1 base, with 11 bases left between them.

This chain connects TRBV25-1 to TRBJ2-2, with 11 positions matching TRBD2. The CDR3 spans 14 residues. The germline V gene encodes CDR1 MGHDK and CDR2 SYGVNS. V dropped 6 bases and J dropped 5; count of bases not matched to a gene: 2. The CDR3 spells CASSSSGRTGELFF. The CDR3 nucleotides are TGTGCCAGCAGCTCTAGCGGGAGGACCGGGGAGCTGTTTTTT.

The chain carries TRBV18 and TRBJ2-3; D unresolved. Germline V gene sequence: CDR1 KGHSH, CDR2 LQKENI. Trimming left V 0 bases short and J 4 bases short, with 11 bases between. This CDR3 region has 15 residues. CDR3 nucleotide sequence: TGTGCCAGCTCACCACCTGGTAGCTCTGCAGATACGCAGTATTTT. Its protein is CASSPPGSSADTQYF. Full variable domain (missing parts from reference TRBV18 and TRBJ2-3): NAGVMQNPRHLVRRRGQEARLRCSPMKGHSHVYWYRQLPEEGLKFMVYLQKENIIDESGMPKERFSAEFPKEGPSILRIQQVVRGDSAAYFCASSPPGSSADTQYFGPGTRLTVL.

The chain combines TRBV30 with TRBJ1-5, with TRBD1 as a possible D gene (5 bases). The CDR3 totals 15 residues. Germline V gives CDR1 GTSNPN, CDR2 SVGIG (reference sequence). Trimming left V 4 bases short and J 5 bases short, with 18 bases between. CDR3 amino acids: CAWTKDRLGDQPQHF. As DNA, the CDR3 is TGTGCCTGGACCAAGGACCGGCTAGGGGATCAGCCCCAGCATTTT.

The chain uses TRBV9 and TRBJ1-2; 9 positions agree with TRBD1. The V gene end was trimmed by 3 bases and the J gene end by 2 bases; junction bases not matched to a gene: 2. This CDR3 contains 14 residues. Germline V gives CDR1 SGDLS, CDR2 YYNGEE. The DNA of the CDR3 is TGTGCCAGCAGCGCCGACAGGGGGAACTATGGCTACACCTTC. Translated, it gives CASSADRGNYGYTF.

CDR3 sequence: CASSLMASGGPYNEQFF. DNA for the CDR3: TGTGCCAGCAGCTTAATGGCTAGCGGGGGGCCTTACAATGAGCAGTTCTTC. This sequence joins TRBV7-2 and TRBJ2-1, with 11 bases matching TRBD2. Germline V gene sequence: CDR1 SGHTA, CDR2 FQGNSA. V trimming: 2 bases; J trimming: 4 bases; junction bases outside the gene matches: 7. The CDR3 is 17 amino acids.